Below are 14 T cell receptor beta chains sequenced from a single sample in a study of cytomegalovirus exposure and HLA in healthy donors. Primers for the PCR totalled 60 Vbeta and 13 Jbeta. Using immunoSEQ multiplex PCR, the repertoire was profiled, and TCRdb retains in-frame clones only, with some absent. The data hold roughly 120,000 clones, with 81% observed a single time. The sequencing input was PBMCs. These receptors were obtained from a woman aged 25 to 39 in good health and CMV-seronegative.

J is TRBJ2-7 and V is TRBV30; the match to TRBD2 covers 7 bases. The ends lost 0 bases at V and 2 bases at J; junction bases unmatched: 7. In germline, CDR1 is GTSNPN, CDR2 SVGIG (reference sequence). The CDR3 loop spans 15 amino acids. CDR3 nucleotide sequence: TGTGCCTGGAGTGTAACGGGGGAGGGAACCTACGAGCAGTACTTC. Translating gives CAWSVTGEGTYEQYF.

V gene TRBV9 combines with J gene TRBJ1-5; the D is unclear. The CDR3 is 13 residues long. The V gene's germline CDR1 is SGDLS and CDR2 YYNGEE. The V and J ends lost 0 bases and 6 bases respectively, with 7 bases between them. CDR3 sequence: CASSVEGGQPQHF. The CDR3 DNA is TGTGCCAGCAGCGTAGAAGGAGGTCAGCCCCAGCATTTT.

The chain uses TRBV19 and TRBJ2-5, with 11 bases aligning to TRBD2. Germline V gene sequence: CDR1 LNHDA, CDR2 SQIVND (reference sequence). The V gene end was trimmed by 1 base and the J gene end by 5 bases; junction bases not matched to a gene: 9. The length of the CDR3 is 17 residues. The CDR3 spells CASSIVGSGRASETQYF. The CDR3 nucleotides are TGTGCCAGTAGTATAGTGGGTAGCGGGAGGGCATCTGAGACCCAGTACTTC.

This clone was found once. CDR3 in amino acids: CASSRGGLAGYNEQFF. Written as DNA, the CDR3 is TGCGCCAGCAGCCGGGGGGGACTAGCGGGGTACAATGAGCAGTTCTTC. This chain connects TRBV4-3 to TRBJ2-1; 13 nucleotides agree with TRBD2. Germline CDR1 reads LGHNA; CDR2 reads YSLEER. J was trimmed by 4 bases and V by 4 bases; bases with no gene match: 4. The CDR3 totals 16 residues.

V usage is TRBV5-4 and J usage is TRBJ2-6; 9 bases fit TRBD1. Losses at the gene ends were 0 bases for V and 0 bases for J; bases not matched to a gene: 1. The germline V gene encodes CDR1 SGHNT and CDR2 YYREEE (reference sequence). The CDR3 extends over 17 amino acids. The DNA for the CDR3 is TGTGCCAGCAGCTTGGACAGGGGGCCCTCTGGGGCCAACGTCCTGACTTTC. Its protein is CASSLDRGPSGANVLTF.

V is TRBV5-1 and J is TRBJ2-1, with 10 bases fitting TRBD2. Germline CDR1 SGHRS, CDR2 YFSETQ. The CDR3 totals 16 residues. V gave up 2 bases and J gave up 8 bases; unmatched junction bases: 10. The CDR3: CASSFITSGTADEQFF. As DNA, the CDR3 is TGCGCCAGCAGCTTCATCACTAGCGGGACGGCTGATGAGCAGTTCTTC.

The CDR3 loop is CSVVASGLLSYEQYF. The DNA of the CDR3 is TGCAGCGTTGTGGCTAGCGGGTTACTTTCCTACGAGCAGTACTTC. V and J are TRBV29-1 and TRBJ2-7; 8 bases are shared with TRBD2. Trimming cost V 4 bases and J 1 base; bases outside gene matches: 9. The CDR3 has 15 residues. Germline-derived CDR1 and CDR2 are SQVTM and ANQGSEA.

The gene calls are TRBV4-1 and TRBJ2-4; a possible D gene is TRBD2 (6 bases). The germline V gene has CDR1 MGHRA and CDR2 YSYEKL. The CDR3 consists of 15 residues. Trimming stripped 3 bases from V and 6 bases from J, with 15 bases between. The CDR3 nucleotides read TGCGCCAGCAGCCACCCGGGACTCGTGGGAAACATTCAGTACTTC. Its protein product is CASSHPGLVGNIQYF.

This rearrangement joins TRBV29-1 to TRBJ2-4, with a tentative D call TRBD1 (5 bases). CDR1 and CDR2 from the germline V gene are SQVTM and ANQGSEA. This CDR3 comprises 13 residues. Trimming removed 7 bases at V and 0 bases at J, with 10 bases between. The CDR3 loop reads CSASGKAKNIQYF. The CDR3 DNA sequence: TGCAGCGCTTCAGGGAAAGCCAAAAACATTCAGTACTTC.

The rearrangement links TRBV27 to TRBJ2-7, with D perhaps matching TRBD2 (6 bases). From germline, CDR1 is MNHEY and CDR2 SMNVEV (reference sequence). The germline V and J ends were trimmed by 8 bases and 1 base, with 12 bases remaining between them. This CDR3 contains 13 residues. The CDR3 nucleotides read TGTGCCAGCGGCCGACTAGTGTCCTACGAGCAGTACTTC. It is translated as CASGRLVSYEQYF.

The rearrangement links TRBV10-3 to TRBJ1-1; D unclear. Trimming shortened V by 4 bases and J by 0 bases, and 15 bases separated the two germline ends. The CDR3 consists of 16 residues. Germline CDR1 and CDR2: ENHRY and SYGVKD. Here the CDR3 reads CAISVNRVEVNTEAFF. CDR3 nucleotide sequence: TGTGCCATCAGTGTTAACCGCGTAGAGGTGAACACTGAAGCTTTCTTT.

J is TRBJ1-2 and V is TRBV19, with 7 bases fitting TRBD1. This CDR3 comprises 16 residues. The V gene's germline CDR1 is LNHDA and CDR2 SQIVND (reference sequence). V was pared by 1 base and J by 0 bases, with 5 bases of the junction left unmatched. Written as DNA, the CDR3 is TGTGCCAGTAGTATAGGGGGACAGAGAGCTAACTATGGCTACACCTTC. This encodes CASSIGGQRANYGYTF.

The V gene is TRBV5-3, the J gene TRBJ1-1, with D tentatively TRBD1 (5 bases). TRBV5-3 belongs to the ORF category, with a function that is uncertain. There are 12 residues in the CDR3. V gave up 0 bases and J gave up 10 bases, with 10 bases separating them. The CDR3 loop reads CARSLVAGRAFF. The CDR3, as DNA: TGTGCCAGAAGCTTGGTGGCAGGGCGAGCTTTCTTT.

The V gene is TRBV29-1, the J gene TRBJ2-5, with 11 positions matching TRBD2. The CDR3 totals 15 residues. J lost 3 bases, V lost 7 bases, and 10 bases had no gene match. The V gene's germline CDR1 is SQVTM and CDR2 ANQGSEA. CDR3: CSAALGSGGEETQYF. The CDR3 region has the DNA TGCAGCGCTGCGTTGGGTAGCGGGGGGGAAGAGACCCAGTACTTC.